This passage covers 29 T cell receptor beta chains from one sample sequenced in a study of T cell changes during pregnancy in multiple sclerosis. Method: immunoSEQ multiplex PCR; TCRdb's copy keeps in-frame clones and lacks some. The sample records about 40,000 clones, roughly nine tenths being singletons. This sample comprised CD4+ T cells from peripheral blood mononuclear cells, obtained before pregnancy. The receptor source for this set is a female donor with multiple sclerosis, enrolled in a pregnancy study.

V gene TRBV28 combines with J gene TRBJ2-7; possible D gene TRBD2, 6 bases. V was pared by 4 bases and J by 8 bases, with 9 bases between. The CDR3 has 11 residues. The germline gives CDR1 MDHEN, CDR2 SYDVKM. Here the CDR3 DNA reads TGTGCCAGCAGTTCGCGGGGACAGCAGTACTTC. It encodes CASSSRGQQYF.

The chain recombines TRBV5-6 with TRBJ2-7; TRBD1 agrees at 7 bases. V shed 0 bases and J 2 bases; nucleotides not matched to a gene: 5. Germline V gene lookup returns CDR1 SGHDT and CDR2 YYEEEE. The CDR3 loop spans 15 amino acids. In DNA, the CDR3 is TGTGCCAGCAGCTTGGGACAGGGCCTTCCCTACGAGCAGTACTTC. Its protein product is CASSLGQGLPYEQYF.

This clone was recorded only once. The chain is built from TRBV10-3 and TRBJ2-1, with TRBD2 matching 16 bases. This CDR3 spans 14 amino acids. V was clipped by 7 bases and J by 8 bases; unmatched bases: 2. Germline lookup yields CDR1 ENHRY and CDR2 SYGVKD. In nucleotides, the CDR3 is TGTGCCATCACCGGGACTAGCGGGAGGGATGAGCAGTTCTTC. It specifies CAITGTSGRDEQFF.

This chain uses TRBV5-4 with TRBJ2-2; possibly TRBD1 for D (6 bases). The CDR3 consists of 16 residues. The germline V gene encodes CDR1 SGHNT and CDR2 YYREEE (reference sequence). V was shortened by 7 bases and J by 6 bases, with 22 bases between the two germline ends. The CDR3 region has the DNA TGTGCCAGCTCACAGGGAGTACAGCATTTGGCCGGGGAGCTGTTTTTT. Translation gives CASSQGVQHLAGELFF. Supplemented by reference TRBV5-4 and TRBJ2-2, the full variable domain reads ETGVTQSPTHLIKTRGQQVTLRCSSQSGHNTVSWYQQALGQGPQFIFQYYREEENGRGNFPPRFSGLQFPNYSSELNVNALELDDSALYLCASSQGVQHLAGELFFGEGSRLTVL.

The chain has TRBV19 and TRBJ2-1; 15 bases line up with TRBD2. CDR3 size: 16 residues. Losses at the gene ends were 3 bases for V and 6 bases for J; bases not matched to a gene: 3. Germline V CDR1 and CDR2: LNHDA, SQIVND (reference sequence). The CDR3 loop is CASSIGLAGGGNEQFF. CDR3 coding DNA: TGTGCCAGTAGTATCGGACTAGCGGGAGGGGGCAATGAGCAGTTCTTC.

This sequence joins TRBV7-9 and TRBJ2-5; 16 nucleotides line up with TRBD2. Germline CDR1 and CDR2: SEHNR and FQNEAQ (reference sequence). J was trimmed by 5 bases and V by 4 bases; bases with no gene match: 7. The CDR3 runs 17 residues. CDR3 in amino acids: CASSSGTSGRAMETQYF. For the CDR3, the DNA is TGTGCCAGCAGCTCTGGGACTAGCGGGAGGGCCATGGAGACCCAGTACTTC.

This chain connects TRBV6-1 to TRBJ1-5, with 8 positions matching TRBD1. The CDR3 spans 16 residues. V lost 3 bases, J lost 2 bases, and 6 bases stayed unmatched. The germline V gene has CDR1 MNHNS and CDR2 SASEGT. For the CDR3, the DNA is TGTGCCAGCAGTGACCCAGGGGGCGCCGGCAATCAGCCCCAGCATTTT. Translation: CASSDPGGAGNQPQHF.

The CDR3 nucleotides are TGTGCCAGCTCACCAAAGGCGGGTGGGACAGATACGCAGTATTTT. Translation: CASSPKAGGTDTQYF. This sequence joins TRBV18 and TRBJ2-3, with D possibly being TRBD2 (5 bases). The V end lost 2 bases, the J end lost 3 bases, and 12 bases lay between the germline ends. There are 15 residues in the CDR3. CDR1 is KGHSH, CDR2 LQKENI, per germline. Complete variable domain (other parts from reference TRBV18 and TRBJ2-3): NAGVMQNPRHLVRRRGQEARLRCSPMKGHSHVYWYRQLPEEGLKFMVYLQKENIIDESGMPKERFSAEFPKEGPSILRIQQVVRGDSAAYFCASSPKAGGTDTQYFGPGTRLTVL.

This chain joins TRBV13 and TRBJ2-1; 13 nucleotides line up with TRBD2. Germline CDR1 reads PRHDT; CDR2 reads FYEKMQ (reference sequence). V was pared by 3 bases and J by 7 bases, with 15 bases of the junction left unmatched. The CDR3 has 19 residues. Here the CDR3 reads CASSFLSLGTSGNRNEQFF. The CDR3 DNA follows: TGTGCCAGCAGCTTTCTATCACTGGGGACTAGCGGGAATAGGAATGAGCAGTTCTTC.

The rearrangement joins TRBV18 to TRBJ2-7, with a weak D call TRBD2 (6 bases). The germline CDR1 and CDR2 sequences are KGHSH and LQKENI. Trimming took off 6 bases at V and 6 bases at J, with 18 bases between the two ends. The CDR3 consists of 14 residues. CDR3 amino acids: CASSPRDGGGEQYF. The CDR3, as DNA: TGTGCCAGCTCCCCCCGAGATGGGGGAGGCGAGCAGTACTTC. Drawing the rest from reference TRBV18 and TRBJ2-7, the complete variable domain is NAGVMQNPRHLVRRRGQEARLRCSPMKGHSHVYWYRQLPEEGLKFMVYLQKENIIDESGMPKERFSAEFPKEGPSILRIQQVVRGDSAAYFCASSPRDGGGEQYFGPGTRLTVT.

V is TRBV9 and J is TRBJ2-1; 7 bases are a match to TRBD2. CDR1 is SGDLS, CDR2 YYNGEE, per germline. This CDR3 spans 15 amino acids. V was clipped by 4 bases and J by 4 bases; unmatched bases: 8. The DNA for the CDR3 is TGTGCCAGCAGCTTTTCCTGGGGGGGTTACAATGAGCAGTTCTTC. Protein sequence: CASSFSWGGYNEQFF.

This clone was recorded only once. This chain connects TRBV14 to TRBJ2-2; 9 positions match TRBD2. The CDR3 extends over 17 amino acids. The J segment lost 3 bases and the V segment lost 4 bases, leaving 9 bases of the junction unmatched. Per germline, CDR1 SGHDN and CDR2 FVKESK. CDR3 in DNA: TGTGCCAGCAGCCCGCGCGGGAGGGCCCGGGACACCGGGGAGCTGTTTTTT. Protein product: CASSPRGRARDTGELFF. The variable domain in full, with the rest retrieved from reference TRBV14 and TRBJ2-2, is EAGVTQFPSHSVIEKGQTVTLRCDPISGHDNLYWYRRVMGKEIKFLLHFVKESKQDESGMPNNRFLAERTGGTYSTLKVQPAELEDSGVYFCASSPRGRARDTGELFFGEGSRLTVL.

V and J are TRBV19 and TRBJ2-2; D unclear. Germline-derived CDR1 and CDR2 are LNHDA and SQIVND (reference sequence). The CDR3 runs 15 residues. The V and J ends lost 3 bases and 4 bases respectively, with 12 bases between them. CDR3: CASSIKSSFTGELFF. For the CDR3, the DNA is TGTGCCAGTAGTATTAAATCCAGTTTCACCGGGGAGCTGTTTTTT.

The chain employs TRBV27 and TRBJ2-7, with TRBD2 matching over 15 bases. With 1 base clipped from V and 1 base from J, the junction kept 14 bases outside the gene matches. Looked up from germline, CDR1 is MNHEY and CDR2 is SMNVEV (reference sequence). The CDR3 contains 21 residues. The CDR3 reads CASSLFGRTSGRADQSYEQYF. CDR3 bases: TGTGCCAGCAGTTTATTTGGTAGGACTAGCGGGAGGGCCGATCAATCCTACGAGCAGTACTTC.

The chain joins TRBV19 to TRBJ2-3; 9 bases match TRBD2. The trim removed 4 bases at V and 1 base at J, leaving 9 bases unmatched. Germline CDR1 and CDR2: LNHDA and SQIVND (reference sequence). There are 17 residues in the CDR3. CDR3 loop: CASSTIAGVVGTDTQYF. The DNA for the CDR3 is TGTGCCAGTAGTACCATAGCGGGAGTGGTGGGCACAGATACGCAGTATTTT.

The chain's CDR3 is CASAHRDREGETQYF. The CDR3, as DNA: TGTGCCAGCGCACACCGGGACAGGGAGGGGGAGACCCAGTACTTC. The chain recombines TRBV28 with TRBJ2-5; 9 nucleotides match TRBD1. With V trimmed by 8 bases and J by 5 bases, 12 bases remained unmatched. The CDR3 covers 15 residues. The germline CDR1 and CDR2 sequences are MDHEN and SYDVKM.

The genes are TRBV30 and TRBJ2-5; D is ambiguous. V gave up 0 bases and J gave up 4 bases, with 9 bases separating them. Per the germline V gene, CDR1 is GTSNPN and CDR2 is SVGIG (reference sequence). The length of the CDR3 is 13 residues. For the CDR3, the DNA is TGTGCCTGGAGTGTTAGTGACACAGAGACCCAGTACTTC. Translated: CAWSVSDTETQYF. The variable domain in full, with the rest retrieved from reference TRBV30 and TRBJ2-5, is SQTIHQWPATLVQPVGSPLSLECTVEGTSNPNLYWYRQAAGRGLQLLFYSVGIGQISSEVPQNLSASRPQDRQFILSSKKLLLSDSGFYLCAWSVSDTETQYFGPGTRLLVL.

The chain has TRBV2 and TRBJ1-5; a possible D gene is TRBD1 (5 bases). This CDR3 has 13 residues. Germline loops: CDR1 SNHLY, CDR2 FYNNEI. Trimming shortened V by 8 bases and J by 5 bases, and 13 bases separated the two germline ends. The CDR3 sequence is CASSMGGYQPQHF. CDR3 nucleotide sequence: TGTGCCAGCTCTATGGGGGGATATCAGCCCCAGCATTTT.

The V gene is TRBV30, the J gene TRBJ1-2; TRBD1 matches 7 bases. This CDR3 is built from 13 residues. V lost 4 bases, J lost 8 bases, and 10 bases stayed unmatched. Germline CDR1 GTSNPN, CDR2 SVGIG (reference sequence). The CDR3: CAWKRGQNVGYTF. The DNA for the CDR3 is TGTGCCTGGAAACGGGGACAGAATGTAGGCTACACCTTC. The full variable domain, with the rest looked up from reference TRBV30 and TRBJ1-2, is SQTIHQWPATLVQPVGSPLSLECTVEGTSNPNLYWYRQAAGRGLQLLFYSVGIGQISSEVPQNLSASRPQDRQFILSSKKLLLSDSGFYLCAWKRGQNVGYTFGSGTRLTVV.

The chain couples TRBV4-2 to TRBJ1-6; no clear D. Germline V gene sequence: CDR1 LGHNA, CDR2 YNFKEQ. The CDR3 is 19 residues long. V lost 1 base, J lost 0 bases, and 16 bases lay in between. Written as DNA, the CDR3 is TGTGCCAGCAGCCAAGGAATCCCTGGTGCGAGCTCCTATAATTCACCCCTCCACTTT. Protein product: CASSQGIPGASSYNSPLHF.

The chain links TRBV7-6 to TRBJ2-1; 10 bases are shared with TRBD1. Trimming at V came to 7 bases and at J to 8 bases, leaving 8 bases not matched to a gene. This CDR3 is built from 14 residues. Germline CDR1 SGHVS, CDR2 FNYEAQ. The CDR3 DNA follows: TGTGCCAGCATCTTGGGGACAGGGGTCGATGAGCAGTTCTTC. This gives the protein CASILGTGVDEQFF.

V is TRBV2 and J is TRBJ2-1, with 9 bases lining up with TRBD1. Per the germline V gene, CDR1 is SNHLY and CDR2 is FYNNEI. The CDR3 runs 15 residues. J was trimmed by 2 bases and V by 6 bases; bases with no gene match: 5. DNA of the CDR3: TGTGCCAGCAGGAGGGACAGGGAGACCTACAATGAGCAGTTCTTC. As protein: CASRRDRETYNEQFF.

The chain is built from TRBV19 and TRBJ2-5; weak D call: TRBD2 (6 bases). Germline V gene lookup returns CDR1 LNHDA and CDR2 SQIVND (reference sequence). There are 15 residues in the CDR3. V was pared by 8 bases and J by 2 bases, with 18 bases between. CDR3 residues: CASGPGGTAQETQYF. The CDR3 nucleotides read TGTGCCAGTGGCCCGGGCGGGACCGCACAAGAGACCCAGTACTTC.

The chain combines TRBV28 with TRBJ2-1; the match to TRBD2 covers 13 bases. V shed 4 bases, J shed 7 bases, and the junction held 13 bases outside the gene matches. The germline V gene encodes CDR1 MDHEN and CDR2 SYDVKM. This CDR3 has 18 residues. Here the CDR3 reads CASSSRTSGSSYINEQFF. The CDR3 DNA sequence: TGTGCCAGCAGTTCCCGGACTAGCGGGAGTTCTTATATTAATGAGCAGTTCTTC.

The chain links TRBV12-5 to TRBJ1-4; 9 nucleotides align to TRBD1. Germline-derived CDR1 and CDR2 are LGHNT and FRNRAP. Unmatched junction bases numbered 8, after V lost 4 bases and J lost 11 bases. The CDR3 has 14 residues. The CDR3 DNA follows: TGTGCTAGTGGTTCGGACAGGGGACTTTGGAAACTGTTTTTT. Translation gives CASGSDRGLWKLFF.

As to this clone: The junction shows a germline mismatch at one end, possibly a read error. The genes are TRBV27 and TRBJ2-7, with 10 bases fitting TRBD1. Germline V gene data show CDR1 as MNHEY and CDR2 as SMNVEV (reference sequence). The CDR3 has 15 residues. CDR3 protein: CASSSSPGQGRVRHF. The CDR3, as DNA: TGTGCCAGCAGTTCCTCCCCGGGACAGGGGAGGGTAAGGCACTTC.

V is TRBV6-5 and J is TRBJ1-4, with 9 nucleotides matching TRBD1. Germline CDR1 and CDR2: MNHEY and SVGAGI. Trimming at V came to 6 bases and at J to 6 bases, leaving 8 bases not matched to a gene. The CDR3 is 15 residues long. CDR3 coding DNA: TGTGCCAGCAGGACGGACAGGGGCCGCCATGAAAAACTGTTTTTT. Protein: CASRTDRGRHEKLFF.

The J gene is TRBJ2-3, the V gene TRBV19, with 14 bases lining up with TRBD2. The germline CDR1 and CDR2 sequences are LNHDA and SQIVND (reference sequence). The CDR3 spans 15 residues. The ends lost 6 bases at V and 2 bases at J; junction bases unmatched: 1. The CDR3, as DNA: TGTGCCAGTAGGGGACTAGCGGGGGCCACAGATACGCAGTATTTT. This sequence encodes CASRGLAGATDTQYF.

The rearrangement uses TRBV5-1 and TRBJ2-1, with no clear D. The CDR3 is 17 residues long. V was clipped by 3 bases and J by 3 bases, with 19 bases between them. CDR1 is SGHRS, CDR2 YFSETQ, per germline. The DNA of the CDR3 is TGCGCCAGCAGCTCGGCGGATCTAGTTGAAATCTACAATGAGCAGTTCTTC. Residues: CASSSADLVEIYNEQFF.